This T cell receptor beta chain was sequenced for a study of molecular identifiers for immune sequencing clone quantification. TCRdb re-derived calls from the PCR reads in MiXCR, one entry per CDR3 protein. The sample has nearly 650,000 distinct CDR3 sequences, approximately 24% seen once. The CDR3 is 15 amino acids. Trimming removed 4 bases at V and 1 base at J, with 14 bases between. The germline V gene has CDR1 LGHNA and CDR2 YSLEER. This clonotype was counted at least ten times. The clonotype originates from a human donor in good health. Some libraries in this study had Jurkat cell RNA spiked in. The chain links TRBV4-3 to TRBJ2-7; perhaps TRBD1 as D (5 bases). The sample comprised naive CD8+ T cells from blood, with Jurkat cell RNA spiked in. Subset noted: FACS-sorted CD8+CD4-CCR7+CD45RA+ naive T cells. For the CDR3, the DNA is TGCGCCAGCAGCCCCACCGGGCAGGGATCCTACGAGCAGTACTTC. This codes for CASSPTGQGSYEQYF.